This TCR beta chain comes out of a study of blood T cell repertoires in COVID-19. Study in general: COVID-19 samples, acute and convalescent, were from the United States, Italy and Spain. T cells, B-cell-depleted T cells, or PBMCs provided the cDNA or gDNA that served as material.

Germline CDR1 reads SGHTA; CDR2 reads FQGNSA. The CDR3 sequence is 15 residues long. V lost 10 bases to trimming and J lost 4 bases; unmatched junction nucleotides: 7. Original data processing: Estimation of nucleated cell counts relied on the amplification of reference gene primers. Method: immunoSEQ multiplex PCR; TCRdb's copy keeps in-frame clones and lacks some. That table gives V, J and clone size, and the DNA gave D and trimming. The table records 120,000 to 150,000 clones, around 80% of them present only once. Material for sequencing was peripheral blood. This rearrangement joins TRBV7-2 to TRBJ2-1; 13 bases fit TRBD2. The receptor comes from a man aged 60 to 75 with acute or convalescent COVID-19. CDR3 DNA: TGTGCCACCAAACCGACTAGCGGGAGGTACAATGAGCAGTTCTTC. It translates to CATKPTSGRYNEQFF. The full variable domain, in which reference TRBV7-2 and TRBJ2-1 provide the parts outside the CDR3, is GAGVSQSPSNKVTEKGKDVELRCDPISGHTALYWYRQSLGQGLEFLIYFQGNSAPDKSGLPSDRFSAERTGGSVSTLTIQRTQQEDSAVYLCATKPTSGRYNEQFFGPGTRLTVL.